This TCR beta chain appears in the sequencing data of a study of cytomegalovirus exposure and HLA in healthy donors. The study, taken as a whole, reports: TCR beta chains associated with HLA were, in a later analysis, more clonally expanded than equally common others.

PCR used 60 Vbeta primers and 13 Jbeta primers. Sequencing was performed with immunoSEQ multiplex PCR; in TCRdb, only in-frame clones are kept and a portion is missing. The table has 150,000 to 200,000 clones, over 75% seen once; the top ten hold 1% to 1.5%. Germline CDR1 GTSNPN, CDR2 SVGIG (reference sequence). The V gene lost 5 bases and the J gene lost 5 bases, with 21 bases spanning the gap. The CDR3 sequence is 15 residues long. There are a few counts of this clone. Its specificity is not known. This TCR came from a man between 45 and 60 years old in good health and CMV-seropositive. Sequencing used PBMCs. This sequence joins TRBV30 and TRBJ2-5; D may be TRBD2 (6 bases). The CDR3 region has the DNA TGTGCCTGGCGGTCTCCGGGACTCGGATATGAGACCCAGTACTTC. This sequence encodes CAWRSPGLGYETQYF. The full variable domain, completed using reference TRBV30 and TRBJ2-5, is SQTIHQWPATLVQPVGSPLSLECTVEGTSNPNLYWYRQAAGRGLQLLFYSVGIGQISSEVPQNLSASRPQDRQFILSSKKLLLSDSGFYLCAWRSPGLGYETQYFGPGTRLLVL.